This T cell receptor (beta chain) was documented in a study of Graves' ophthalmopathy and Graves' hyperthyroidism. The study's findings and limits: The blood repertoire also included most expanded thyroid clonotypes above 0.001 frequency. The study's model predicted ophthalmopathy progression at about 71% sensitivity and almost 75% specificity. Discrimination between ophthalmopathy and stable hyperthyroidism by a 13-signature model showed about 85% sensitivity and about 81% specificity.

This clonotype was seen at least ten times. The antigen remains undetermined. For repertoire sequencing, the TCR beta CDR3 regions were amplified from RNA transcripts. The workflow started with a first-round RT-PCR run with HTBI primers and then moved on to a second-round multiplex PCR. From the multiplex PCR reads, TCRdb called clonotypes with MiXCR, one entry per CDR3 protein. The data contain around 600,000 distinct CDR3 sequences, about 38% of them seen just once; the ten biggest clones take up more than 3%. Looked up from germline, CDR1 is MNHNY and CDR2 is SVGAGI (reference sequence). The junction had 2 bases not matched to a gene; V was cut back by 3 bases and J by 0 bases. The CDR3 covers 14 residues.

The source material was peripheral blood. This sequence was found in an adult man with Graves' ophthalmopathy. The chain combines TRBV6-6 with TRBJ2-7; TRBD2 aligns across 7 bases. CDR3 loop: CASSYLADSYEQYF. In DNA, the CDR3 is TGTGCCAGCAGTTATCTAGCGGACTCCTACGAGCAGTACTTC.